This passage covers 3 T cell receptor beta chains from one sample sequenced in a study of beta chain features in type 1 diabetes. Study-wide findings and caveats: Moderate but significant shortening of TCRB CDR3s was recorded in all four CD4+ subsets from Type 1 diabetes patients.

These receptors' antigens are unknown. The isolated RNA, all of it, was reverse transcribed, so expressed TCRB transcripts were what got sequenced. Generated by immunoSEQ multiplex PCR, the TCRdb table keeps only in-frame clones and is missing some. The table shows some 270,000 clones, with under 13% occurring only once. Source material: naive CD4+ T cells from blood. These receptors were taken from a young man with type 1 diabetes.

The table lists this clone with a few counts. The chain combines TRBV6-5 with TRBJ2-7; 9 bases align to TRBD1. Germline V CDR1 and CDR2: MNHEY, SVGAGI. Unmatched junction bases numbered 6, after V lost 0 bases and J lost 3 bases. The CDR3 runs to 16 residues. CDR3: CASSYSRPGQGYEQYF. The CDR3 region has the DNA TGTGCCAGCAGTTACTCCCGCCCGGGACAGGGCTACGAGCAGTACTTC.

The chain is built from TRBV2 and TRBJ1-2; D gene ambiguous. From germline, CDR1 is SNHLY and CDR2 FYNNEI. The CDR3 totals 13 residues. Deletions cut 7 bases from V and 8 bases from J, with 17 bases between. CDR3 protein: CASKEGLPGGYTF. In nucleotides, the CDR3 is TGTGCCAGCAAGGAGGGCCTCCCGGGGGGCTACACCTTC.

This clone was observed a handful of times. The rearrangement joins TRBV5-1 to TRBJ2-7, with D unresolved. Trimming left V 4 bases short and J 3 bases short, with 5 bases between. Germline V gene data show CDR1 as SGHRS and CDR2 as YFSETQ. The CDR3 covers 11 residues. The DNA of the CDR3 is TGCGCCAGCAGCCTAGACTACGAGCAGTACTTC. This translates into CASSLDYEQYF.